The sequence of this TCR beta chain was determined in a study of blood T cell repertoires in COVID-19 (dated by TCRdb to the early 2020s). Turning to the overall study: The collaborator samples originated in the United States, Italy and Spain and spanned the acute and convalescent phases of COVID-19. HLA class I and class II types, where available, came from metadata supplied by the sample provider rather than from assay-based typing. Samples came from the ongoing ImmuneRACE study (first 160 participants) plus 1,254 subjects from 6 global collaborators. Deeply sampled blood TCRbeta repertoires from subjects exposed to, actively infected with, or recovered from COVID-19 were included in the dataset. The repertoires were made available in a free public database intended to serve as a resource for research on the immune response to SARS-CoV-2. The sample metadata nearly always contained a de-identified subject ID, COVID-19 status, age in years and sex. The prospective study material was composed of cDNA or gDNA derived from T cells, B-cell-depleted T cells, or PBMCs. The paper as a whole reports these results and caveats: The quantity of clinical and demographic metadata differed by source and by participant and was supplied without curation.

The collaborating institutions used their own protocols to collect whole blood in K2EDTA tubes. For TCRbeta analysis, collaborators shipped samples in one of three forms: frozen whole blood, isolated PBMCs, or DNA extracted from either of those sample types. Points on this clone: The target of this receptor is not known. No much larger clonotype is one base removed from it; base qualities were not supplied.

TCRbeta CDR3 regions were amplified from genomic DNA using the immunoSEQ Assay, a bias-controlled multiplex PCR. The original methods were these. Within the assay, amplification of reference gene primers was used to estimate how many nucleated cells each sample contained. Sequence reads were collapsed and filtered to measure the absolute abundance of every unique TCRbeta CDR3 rearrangement. For each sample, productive Simpson clonality was calculated as the square root of Simpson's diversity index across productive rearrangements. In TCRdb, the immuneACCESS table is reduced to in-frame sequences with V and J assigned. These tables do not hold every clone; where another copy was compared, an unresolved V gene accounts for under half, and the others remain unexplained. V and J calls and clone size are those listed in that table; D and trimming were worked out from the DNA. This sample has 190,000 or so clones in its table, and roughly 88% of those were observed once. 9.8% of the sample is held by the ten biggest clonotypes.

Per the germline V gene, SGHVS is the CDR1 and FQNEAQ is the CDR2. Trimmed from V: 2 bases; trimmed from J: 5 bases; junction bases lacking a gene match: 15. The CDR3 measures 18 amino acids from cysteine to phenylalanine. The sequence is cut down to CDR3 DNA, 54 bases in frame from base 1. Sequencing was carried out using peripheral blood. This TCR was sampled from a woman aged 80 or over with acute or convalescent COVID-19. The chain was built from TRBV7-8 and TRBJ2-5; TRBD1 matches 9 bases in the middle. The CDR3 sequence is CASSLRTKGTGIRETQYF. The sequenced DNA: TGTGCCAGCAGCTTACGAACCAAAGGGACAGGGATACGGGAGACCCAGTACTTC.